This T cell receptor delta chain was sequenced during a study of gamma-delta T cells after stem cell transplantation. This CDR3 is 21 amino acids long. The V segment lost 0 bases and the J segment 3 bases; nucleotides outside the gene matches: 18. The germline gives CDR1 GEAIGNYY, CDR2 EKD. TCRdb applied CATT to the RT-PCR reads for clone calling. The sample lists around 3,000 delta-chain clones, around 1.7% occurring once. With respect to this clone: This DNA's translation differs at residue 8 from TCRdb's protein, which comes from a much larger clone; a read error is likely, and the protein shown is translated from the DNA.

The chain employs TRDV2 and TRDJ1; 13 bases fit TRDD3. The clonotype was recovered from a human donor. It is not recorded whose cells these are; they may come from a transplant donor. Specimen: gamma-delta T cells. The CDR3 is CACDTLPASRTGGYGADKLIF. The CDR3 DNA is TGTGCCTGTGACACCCTCCCCGCGTCCCGAACTGGGGGATACGGGGCCGATAAACTCATCTTT.